This T cell receptor beta chain is drawn from a study of response to subunit inactivated influenza vaccine. TCRdb processed the RT-PCR reads anew with MiXCR; each CDR3 protein has one entry. The sample holds fewer than 250,000 distinct CDR3 sequences, approximately 15% seen once. With regard to this clonotype: Antigen specificity is unknown.

With 6 bases removed from V and 4 bases from J, the gap between germline ends came to 16 bases. The CDR3 has 15 residues. Germline assignment: CDR1 SEHNR and CDR2 FQNEAQ (reference sequence). Whole-study findings and limits: Researchers suggested that each seasonal influenza vaccination recruits few new T cells.

The sequencing used CD8+ T cells sorted from PBMCs, collected 4 to 6 days after vaccination. This TCR derives from a man in his fifties who received an inactivated influenza vaccine. This rearrangement joins TRBV7-9 to TRBJ1-3; no definite D call. CDR3 in amino acids: CASRGTYSPGNTIYF. CDR3 DNA: TGTGCCAGCAGGGGTACCTACAGTCCCGGAAACACCATATATTTT.